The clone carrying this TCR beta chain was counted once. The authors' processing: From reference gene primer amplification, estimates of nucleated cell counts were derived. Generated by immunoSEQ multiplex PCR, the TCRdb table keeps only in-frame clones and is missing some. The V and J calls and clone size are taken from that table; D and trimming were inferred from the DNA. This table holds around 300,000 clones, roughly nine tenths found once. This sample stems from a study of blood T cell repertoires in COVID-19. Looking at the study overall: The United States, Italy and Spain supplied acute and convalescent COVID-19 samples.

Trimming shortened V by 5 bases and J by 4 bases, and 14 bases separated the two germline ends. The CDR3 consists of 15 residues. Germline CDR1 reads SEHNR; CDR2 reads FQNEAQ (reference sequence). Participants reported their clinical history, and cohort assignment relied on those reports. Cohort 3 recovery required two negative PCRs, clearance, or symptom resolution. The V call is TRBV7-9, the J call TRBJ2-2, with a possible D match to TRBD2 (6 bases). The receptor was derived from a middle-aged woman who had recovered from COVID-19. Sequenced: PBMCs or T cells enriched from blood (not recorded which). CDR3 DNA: TGTGCCAGCAGCCCGGTGGGGGGTGGCACCGGGGAGCTGTTTTTT. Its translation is CASSPVGGGTGELFF.